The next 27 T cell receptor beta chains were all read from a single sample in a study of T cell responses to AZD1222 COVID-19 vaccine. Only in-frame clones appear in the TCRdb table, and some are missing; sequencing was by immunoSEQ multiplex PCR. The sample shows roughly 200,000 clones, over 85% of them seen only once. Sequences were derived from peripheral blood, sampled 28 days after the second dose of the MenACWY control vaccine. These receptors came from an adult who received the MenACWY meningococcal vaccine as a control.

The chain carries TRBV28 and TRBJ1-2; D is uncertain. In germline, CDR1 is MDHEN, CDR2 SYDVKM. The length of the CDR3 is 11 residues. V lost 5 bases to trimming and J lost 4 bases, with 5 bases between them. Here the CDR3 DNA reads TGTGCCAGCAGTCAGACCTATGGCTACACCTTC. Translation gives CASSQTYGYTF.

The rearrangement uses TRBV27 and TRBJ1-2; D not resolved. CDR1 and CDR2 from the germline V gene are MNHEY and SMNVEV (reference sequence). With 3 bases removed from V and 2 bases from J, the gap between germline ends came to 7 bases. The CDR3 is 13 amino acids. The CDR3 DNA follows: TGTGCCAGCAGTTTTAATTGGAACTATGGCTACACCTTC. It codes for CASSFNWNYGYTF.

The CDR3 DNA is TGTGCCAGCAGCCGCGAGGGGTCGGGCACTGAAGCTTTCTTT. Its translation is CASSREGSGTEAFF. The V call is TRBV4-2, the J call TRBJ1-1; TRBD1 is a possible D gene (5 bases). Trimming stripped 4 bases from V and 4 bases from J, with 13 bases between. The CDR3 length is 14 residues. Germline V gene lookup returns CDR1 LGHNA and CDR2 YNFKEQ.

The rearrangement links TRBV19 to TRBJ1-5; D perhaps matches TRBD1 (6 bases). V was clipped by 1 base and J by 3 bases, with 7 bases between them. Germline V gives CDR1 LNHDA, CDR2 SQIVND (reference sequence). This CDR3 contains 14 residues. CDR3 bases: TGTGCCAGTAGTATAGGACAGGTCAATCAGCCCCAGCATTTT. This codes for CASSIGQVNQPQHF.

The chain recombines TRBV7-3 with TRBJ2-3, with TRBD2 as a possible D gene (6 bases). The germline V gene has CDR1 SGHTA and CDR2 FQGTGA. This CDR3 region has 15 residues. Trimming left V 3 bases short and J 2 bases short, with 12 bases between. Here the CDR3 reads CASSLTSAYTDTQYF. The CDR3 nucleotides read TGTGCCAGCAGCTTGACTAGTGCTTACACAGATACGCAGTATTTT. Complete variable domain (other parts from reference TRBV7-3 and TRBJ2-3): GAGVSQTPSNKVTEKGKYVELRCDPISGHTALYWYRQSLGQGPEFLIYFQGTGAADDSGLPNDRFFAVRPEGSVSTLKIQRTERGDSAVYLCASSLTSAYTDTQYFGPGTRLTVL.

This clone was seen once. CDR3 sequence: CASSEKYFQSVFDEQFF. The CDR3 DNA reads TGTGCCAGCAGTGAAAAGTACTTTCAAAGCGTTTTCGATGAGCAGTTCTTC. This chain links TRBV2 with TRBJ2-1; D is ambiguous. Germline V lookup: CDR1 SNHLY, CDR2 FYNNEI. Trimming took off 2 bases at V and 8 bases at J, with 22 bases between the two ends. The length of the CDR3 is 17 residues.

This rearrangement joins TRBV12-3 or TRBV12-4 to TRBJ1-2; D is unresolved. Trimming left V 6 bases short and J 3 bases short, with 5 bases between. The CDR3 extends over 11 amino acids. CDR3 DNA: TGTGCCAGCAGCAGCTACTATGGCTACACCTTC. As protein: CASSSYYGYTF.

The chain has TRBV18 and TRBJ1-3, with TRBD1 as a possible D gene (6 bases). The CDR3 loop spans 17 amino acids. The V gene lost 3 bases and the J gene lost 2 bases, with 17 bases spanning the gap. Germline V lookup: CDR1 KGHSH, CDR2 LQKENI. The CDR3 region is CASSPPGTRTAGNTIYF. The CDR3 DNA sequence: TGTGCCAGCTCACCCCCAGGAACGCGGACAGCTGGAAACACCATATATTTT.

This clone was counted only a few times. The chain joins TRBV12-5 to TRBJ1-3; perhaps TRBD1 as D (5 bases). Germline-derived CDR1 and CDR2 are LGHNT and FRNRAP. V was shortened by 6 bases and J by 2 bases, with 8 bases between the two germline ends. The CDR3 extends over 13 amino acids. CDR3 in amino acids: CASGQDAGNTIYF. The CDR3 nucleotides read TGTGCTAGTGGACAGGATGCTGGAAACACCATATATTTT.

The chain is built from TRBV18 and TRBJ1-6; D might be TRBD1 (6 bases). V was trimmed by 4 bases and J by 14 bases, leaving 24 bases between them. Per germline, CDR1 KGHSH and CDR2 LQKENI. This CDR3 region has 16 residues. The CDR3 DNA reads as TGTGCCAGCTCACTTTCTTCGGGACACCTCGAGCCGGCCCTCCACTTT. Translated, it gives CASSLSSGHLEPALHF.

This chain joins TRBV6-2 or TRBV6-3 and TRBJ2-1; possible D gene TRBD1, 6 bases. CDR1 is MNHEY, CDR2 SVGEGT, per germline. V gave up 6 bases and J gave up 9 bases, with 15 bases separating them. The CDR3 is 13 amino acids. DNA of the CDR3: TGTGCCAGCAGCCAATCGGACAGATCTGAGCAGTTCTTC. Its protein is CASSQSDRSEQFF.

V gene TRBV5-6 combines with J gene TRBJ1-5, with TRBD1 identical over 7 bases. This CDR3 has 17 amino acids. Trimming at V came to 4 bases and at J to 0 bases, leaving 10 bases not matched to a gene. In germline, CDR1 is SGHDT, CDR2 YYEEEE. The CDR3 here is CASSRGTVSYSNQPQHF. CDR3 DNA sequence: TGTGCCAGCAGCCGGGGGACAGTTTCTTATAGCAATCAGCCCCAGCATTTT.

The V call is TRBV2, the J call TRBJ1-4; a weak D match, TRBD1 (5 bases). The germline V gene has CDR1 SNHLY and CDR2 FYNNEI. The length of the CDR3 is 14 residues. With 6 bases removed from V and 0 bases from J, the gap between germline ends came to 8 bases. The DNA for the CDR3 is TGTGCCAGCAGCGGGACGGCAACTAATGAAAAACTGTTTTTT. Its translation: CASSGTATNEKLFF.

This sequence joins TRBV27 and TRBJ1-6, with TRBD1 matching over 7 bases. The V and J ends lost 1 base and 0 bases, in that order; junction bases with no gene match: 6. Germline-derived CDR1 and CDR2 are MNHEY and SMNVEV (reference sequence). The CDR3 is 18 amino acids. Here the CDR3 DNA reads TGTGCCAGCAGTTTATACGGGAACAGGGGCTCCTATAATTCACCCCTCCACTTT. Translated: CASSLYGNRGSYNSPLHF.

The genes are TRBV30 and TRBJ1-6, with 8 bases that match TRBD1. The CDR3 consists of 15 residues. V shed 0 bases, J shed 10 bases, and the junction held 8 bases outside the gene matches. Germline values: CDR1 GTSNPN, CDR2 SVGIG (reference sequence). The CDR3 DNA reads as TGTGCCTGGAGTGTAAAGGACAGGGATCGGTCACCCCTCCACTTT. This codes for CAWSVKDRDRSPLHF.

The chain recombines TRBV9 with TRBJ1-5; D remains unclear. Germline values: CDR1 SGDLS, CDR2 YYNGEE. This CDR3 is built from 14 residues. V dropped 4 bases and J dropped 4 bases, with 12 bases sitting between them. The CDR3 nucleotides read TGTGCCAGCAGCCCCCGGACCGTTAATCAGCCCCAGCATTTT. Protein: CASSPRTVNQPQHF.

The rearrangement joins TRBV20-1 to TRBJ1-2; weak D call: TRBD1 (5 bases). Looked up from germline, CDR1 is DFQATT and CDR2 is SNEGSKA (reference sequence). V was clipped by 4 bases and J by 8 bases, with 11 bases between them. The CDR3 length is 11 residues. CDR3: CSAMGVGGYTF. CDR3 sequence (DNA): TGCAGTGCTATGGGGGTCGGGGGCTACACCTTC.

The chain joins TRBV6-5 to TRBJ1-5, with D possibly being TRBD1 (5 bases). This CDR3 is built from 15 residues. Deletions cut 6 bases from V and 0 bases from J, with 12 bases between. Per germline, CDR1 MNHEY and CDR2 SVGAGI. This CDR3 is CASSYEGISNQPQHF. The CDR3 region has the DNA TGTGCCAGCAGCTACGAGGGGATTAGCAATCAGCCCCAGCATTTT.

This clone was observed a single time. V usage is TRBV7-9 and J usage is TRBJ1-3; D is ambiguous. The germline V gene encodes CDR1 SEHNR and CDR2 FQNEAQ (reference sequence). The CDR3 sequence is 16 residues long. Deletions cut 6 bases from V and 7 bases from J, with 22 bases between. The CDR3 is CASRYGPDGSRNTIYF. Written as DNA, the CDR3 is TGTGCCAGCAGATACGGGCCAGACGGATCGAGGAACACCATATATTTT.

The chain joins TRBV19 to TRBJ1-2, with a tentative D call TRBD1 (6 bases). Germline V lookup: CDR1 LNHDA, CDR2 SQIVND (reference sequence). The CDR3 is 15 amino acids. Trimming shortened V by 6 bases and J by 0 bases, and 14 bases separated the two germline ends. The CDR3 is CASRETGFTNYGYTF. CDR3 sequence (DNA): TGTGCCAGTAGGGAGACAGGTTTCACTAACTATGGCTACACCTTC. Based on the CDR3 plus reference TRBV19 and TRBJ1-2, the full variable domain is DGGITQSPKYLFRKEGQNVTLSCEQNLNHDAMYWYRQDPGQGLRLIYYSQIVNDFQKGDIAEGYSVSREKKESFPLTVTSAQKNPTAFYLCASRETGFTNYGYTFGSGTRLTVV.

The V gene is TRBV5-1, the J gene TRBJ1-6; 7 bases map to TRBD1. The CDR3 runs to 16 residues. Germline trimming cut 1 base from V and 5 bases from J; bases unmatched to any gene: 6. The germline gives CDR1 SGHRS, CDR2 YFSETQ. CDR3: CASSLTGTVDNSPLHF. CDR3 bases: TGCGCCAGCAGCTTGACCGGGACAGTAGATAATTCACCCCTCCACTTT.

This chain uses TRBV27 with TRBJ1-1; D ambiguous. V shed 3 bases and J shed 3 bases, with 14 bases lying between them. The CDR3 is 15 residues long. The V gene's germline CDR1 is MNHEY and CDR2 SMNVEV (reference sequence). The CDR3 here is CASSFLGRGDTEAFF. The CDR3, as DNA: TGTGCCAGCAGTTTCCTAGGGCGCGGGGACACTGAAGCTTTCTTT.

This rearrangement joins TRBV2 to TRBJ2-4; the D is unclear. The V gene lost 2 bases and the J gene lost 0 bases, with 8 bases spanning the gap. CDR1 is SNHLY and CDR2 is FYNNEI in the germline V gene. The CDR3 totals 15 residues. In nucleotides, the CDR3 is TGTGCCAGCAGTGAACAGGTTACAGCCAAAAACATTCAGTACTTC. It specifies CASSEQVTAKNIQYF.

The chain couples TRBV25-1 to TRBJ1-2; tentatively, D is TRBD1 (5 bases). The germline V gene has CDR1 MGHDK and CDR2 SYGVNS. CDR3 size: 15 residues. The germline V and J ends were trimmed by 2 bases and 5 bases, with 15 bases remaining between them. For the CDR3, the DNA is TGTGCCAGCAGTGAAAGGTTCAGGGAGGGGTATGGCTACACCTTC. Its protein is CASSERFREGYGYTF.

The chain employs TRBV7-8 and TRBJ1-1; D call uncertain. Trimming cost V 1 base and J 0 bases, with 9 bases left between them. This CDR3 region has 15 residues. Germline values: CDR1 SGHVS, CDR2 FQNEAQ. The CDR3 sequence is CASSLEGAVNTEAFF. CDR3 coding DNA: TGTGCCAGCAGCTTAGAGGGAGCCGTGAACACTGAAGCTTTCTTT.

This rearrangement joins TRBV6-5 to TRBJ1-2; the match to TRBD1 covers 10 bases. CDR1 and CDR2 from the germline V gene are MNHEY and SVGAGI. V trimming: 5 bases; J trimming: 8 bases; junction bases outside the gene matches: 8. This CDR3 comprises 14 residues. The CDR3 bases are TGTGCCAGCAGTACGGGACAGGGGTTGAAAGGCTACACCTTC. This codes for CASSTGQGLKGYTF.

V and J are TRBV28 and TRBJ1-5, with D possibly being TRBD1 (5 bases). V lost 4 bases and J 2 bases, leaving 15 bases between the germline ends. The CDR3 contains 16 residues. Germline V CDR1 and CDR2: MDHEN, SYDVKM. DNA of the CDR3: TGTGCCAGCAGTTGGGGCCCCGGGGGTGGCAATCAGCCCCAGCATTTT. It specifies CASSWGPGGGNQPQHF.